This T cell receptor beta chain was captured by sequencing in a study of blood T cell repertoires in COVID-19. For the study at large: T cells, B-cell-depleted T cells, or PBMCs supplied cDNA or gDNA.

Profiling relied on immunoSEQ multiplex PCR, and the TCRdb table lists in-frame clones only, not all of them. The sample contains almost 65,000 clones, 70% to 90% of which appear only once. This TCR derives from a woman aged 40 to 50 who had recovered from COVID-19. The specimen was PBMCs or T cells enriched from blood (not recorded which).

DNA for the CDR3: TGTGCCAGCCGGGGGGTAAGGGATCTGGGCCATGGCTACACCTTC. This translates into CASRGVRDLGHGYTF. The gene calls are TRBV6-5 and TRBJ1-2; TRBD1 might be the D (5 bases). Germline CDR1 is MNHEY and CDR2 is SVGAGI. Trimming removed 8 bases at V and 6 bases at J, with 22 bases between. This CDR3 has 15 amino acids.